One sample yielded the 2 T cell receptor beta chains listed below, sequenced in a study of CDR3 diversity in severe acne. Each CDR3 protein is one row after TCRdb ran MiXCR on the PCR reads. The data show about 97,000 distinct CDR3 sequences, 51% seen once. The specimen sequenced was blood. These receptors came from a male donor with acne.

This clonotype was recorded at least ten times. This chain connects TRBV20-1 to TRBJ2-1, with 10 bases aligning to TRBD2. With 3 bases clipped from V and 12 bases from J, the junction kept 14 bases outside the gene matches. The CDR3 runs to 15 residues. Per germline, CDR1 DFQATT and CDR2 SNEGSKA (reference sequence). In DNA form, the CDR3 reads TGCAGTGCTAGCTTGGTTCTAGCGGGAGAATTGTTGCAGTTCTTC. Translated: CSASLVLAGELLQFF.

V usage is TRBV20-1 and J usage is TRBJ2-2; 7 nucleotides agree with TRBD2. There are 14 residues in the CDR3. Germline lookup yields CDR1 DFQATT and CDR2 SNEGSKA (reference sequence). The V segment lost 5 bases and the J segment 5 bases; nucleotides outside the gene matches: 8. CDR3 region: CSAGSGRDTGELFF. CDR3 nucleotide sequence: TGCAGTGCTGGGTCGGGGAGGGATACCGGGGAGCTGTTTTTT.